This T cell receptor beta chain emerged from a study of cytomegalovirus exposure and HLA in healthy donors. Study summary: An earlier analysis identified 110 million or so unique TCR beta sequences in some 170 million T cells.

Study-level findings and limits: Among the sequence variants, a highly shared cluster was likely an artifact of sequencing. In a later analysis, across HLA loci, associated TCR counts were highest for DRB1, lowest for HLA-C. A later analysis linked 16,951 TCR beta sequences to HLA alleles at 0.05 false discovery rate.

PCR involved 60 Vbeta and 13 Jbeta primers. Measured with immunoSEQ multiplex PCR; TCRdb has only the in-frame clones, and not every one. The sample contains about 250,000 clones, around 80% of which appear only once. With regard to this clone: As yet, its antigen is unknown.

The CDR3 is made up of 15 amino acids. CDR1 is LNHDA and CDR2 is SQIVND in the germline V gene (reference sequence). Trimming removed 7 bases from V and 4 bases from J; junction bases left unmatched: 11. The specimen sequenced was PBMCs. This chain links TRBV19 with TRBJ2-5, with TRBD2 identical over 8 bases. The TCR was taken from a boy between 5 and 17 years old in good health and CMV-seronegative. CDR3 protein: CASTFGLANGETQYF. The CDR3 DNA sequence: TGTGCCAGTACCTTCGGACTAGCCAACGGAGAGACCCAGTACTTC.